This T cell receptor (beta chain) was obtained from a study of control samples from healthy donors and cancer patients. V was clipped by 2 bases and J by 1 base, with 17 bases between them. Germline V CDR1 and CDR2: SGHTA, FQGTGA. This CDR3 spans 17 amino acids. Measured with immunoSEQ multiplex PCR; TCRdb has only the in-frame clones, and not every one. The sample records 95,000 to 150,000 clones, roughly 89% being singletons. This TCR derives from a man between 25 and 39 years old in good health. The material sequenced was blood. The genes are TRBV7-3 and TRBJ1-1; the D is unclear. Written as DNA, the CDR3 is TGTGCCAGCAGCTTAGGGATTAAAGCGGAACCGAACACTGAAGCTTTCTTT. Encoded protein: CASSLGIKAEPNTEAFF.